Below, one T cell receptor beta chain is given with its context. The antigen remains undetermined. CDR1 is SEHNR and CDR2 is FQNEAQ in the germline V gene (reference sequence). The length of the CDR3 is 14 residues. V lost 1 base and J lost 4; bases outside the gene matches: 3. This sample is part of a study of cytomegalovirus exposure and HLA in healthy donors. The PCR contained 60 Vbeta and 13 Jbeta primers. Sequencing used immunoSEQ multiplex PCR; TCRdb keeps in-frame clones, though not all of them. This sample's table reports 130,000 to 150,000 clones. Findings of the study overall: Investigators reported about 160 TCR beta chains as tied to cytomegalovirus.

The sequence was collected from a man in his forties in good health and CMV-seronegative. The V and J genes are TRBV7-9 and TRBJ1-2, with 7 bases that match TRBD1. Specimen: PBMCs. CDR3 sequence: CASSLGQGGYGYTF. DNA of the CDR3: TGTGCCAGCAGCTTAGGCCAGGGGGGCTATGGCTACACCTTC.